This T cell receptor (beta chain) was identified during a study of cytomegalovirus exposure and HLA in healthy donors. Study results and caveats: The study carried out a later analysis of TCR beta sequences. It associated around 17,000 of them with specific HLA alleles at a false discovery rate of 0.05. Accurate prediction of HLA-A and HLA-B alleles (for most subjects) was reportedly achieved from TCR beta sequences. An analysis done earlier found most TCR beta V segments productive about 87% or about 30% of the time.

The study ran its PCR with 60 Vbeta and 13 Jbeta primers. Assay: immunoSEQ multiplex PCR; the TCRdb copy retains only in-frame clones and omits some. The table records roughly 200,000 clones, less than 80% of them present only once. From germline, CDR1 is SGHTA and CDR2 FQGNSA. The CDR3 consists of 15 residues. The ends were cut back, 2 bases at V and 2 bases at J, with 10 bases in the middle. Notes on this clone: The antigen is not known.

The chain uses TRBV7-2 and TRBJ1-5, with unresolved D. Sequences were obtained from PBMCs. The origin of this receptor is a woman aged 30 to 39 in good health and CMV-seropositive. CDR3 DNA sequence: TGTGCCAGCAGCTTACGGGGAATGGGCAATCAGCCCCAGCATTTT. Its protein product is CASSLRGMGNQPQHF.